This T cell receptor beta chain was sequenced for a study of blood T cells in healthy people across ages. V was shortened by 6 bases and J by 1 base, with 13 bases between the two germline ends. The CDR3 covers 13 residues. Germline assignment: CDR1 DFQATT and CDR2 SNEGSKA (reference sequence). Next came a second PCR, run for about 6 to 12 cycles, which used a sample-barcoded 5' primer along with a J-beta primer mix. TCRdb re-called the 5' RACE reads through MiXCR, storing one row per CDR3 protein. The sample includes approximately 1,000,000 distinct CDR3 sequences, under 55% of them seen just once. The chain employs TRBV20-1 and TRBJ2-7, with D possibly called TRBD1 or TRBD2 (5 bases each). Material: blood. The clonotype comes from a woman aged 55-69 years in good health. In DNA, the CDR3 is TGCAGTGCAATTCGGGACGGGTCCTACGAGCAGTACTTC. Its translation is CSAIRDGSYEQYF.